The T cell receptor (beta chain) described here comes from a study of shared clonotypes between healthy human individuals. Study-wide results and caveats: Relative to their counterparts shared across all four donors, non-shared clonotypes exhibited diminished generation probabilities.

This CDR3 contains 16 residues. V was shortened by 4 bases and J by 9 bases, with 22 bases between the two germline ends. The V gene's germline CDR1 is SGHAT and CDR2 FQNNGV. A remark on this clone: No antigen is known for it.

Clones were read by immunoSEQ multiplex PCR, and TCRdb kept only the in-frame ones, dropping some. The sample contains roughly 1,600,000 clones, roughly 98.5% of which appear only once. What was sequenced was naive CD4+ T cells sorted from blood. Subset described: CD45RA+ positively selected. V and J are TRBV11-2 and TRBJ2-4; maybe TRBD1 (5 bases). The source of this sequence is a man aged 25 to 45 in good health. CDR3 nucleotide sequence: TGTGCCAGCAGCTCAAGGGGCAGCCCAAAAGGTACCATTCAGTACTTC. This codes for CASSSRGSPKGTIQYF.